This T cell receptor (beta chain) appears in the sequencing data of a study of T-cell memory formation after mild COVID-19. About the study: Across donors, TCR clusters were largely donor specific.

A single record per CDR3 protein comes from TCRdb applying MiXCR to the 5' RACE reads. The data contain 250,000 to 300,000 distinct CDR3 sequences, 15% to 20% of them singletons. In germline, CDR1 is SGHVS, CDR2 FQNEAQ. The CDR3 is made up of 14 amino acids. Between the trimmed V and J ends, which lost 0 bases and 3 bases, there was a span of 8 bases. The sequence was collected from a man between 18 and 35 years old who had mild COVID-19 (a few samples of this study predate the infection). Cell type and time point are not known. The sequencing sample was made of PBMCs or a T cell subset sorted from them (not recorded which). The chain links TRBV7-8 to TRBJ1-1; tentatively, D is TRBD1 (5 bases). In DNA form, the CDR3 reads TGTGCCAGCAGCTTAGCCAGGGATTACACTGAAGCTTTCTTT. Residues: CASSLARDYTEAFF.